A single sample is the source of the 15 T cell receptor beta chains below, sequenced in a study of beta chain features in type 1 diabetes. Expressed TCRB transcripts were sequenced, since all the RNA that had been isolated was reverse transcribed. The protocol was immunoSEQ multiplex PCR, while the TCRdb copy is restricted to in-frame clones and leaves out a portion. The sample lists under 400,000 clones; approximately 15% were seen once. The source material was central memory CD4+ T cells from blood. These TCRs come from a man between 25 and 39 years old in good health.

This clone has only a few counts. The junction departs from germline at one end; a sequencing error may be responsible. This CDR3 reads CASSLELQGNPEAFF. The CDR3 DNA reads TGTGCCAGCAGCTTAGAGCTACAGGGGAACCCTGAAGCTTTCTTT. This chain connects TRBV7-2 to TRBJ1-1, with 7 bases that match TRBD1. The CDR3 consists of 15 residues. Germline V CDR1 and CDR2: SGHTA, FQGNSA.

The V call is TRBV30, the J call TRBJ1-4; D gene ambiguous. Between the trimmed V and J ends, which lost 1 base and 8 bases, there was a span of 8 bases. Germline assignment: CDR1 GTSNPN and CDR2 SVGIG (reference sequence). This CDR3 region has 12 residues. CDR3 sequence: CAWSGNLEKLFF. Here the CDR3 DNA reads TGTGCCTGGAGTGGGAATTTGGAAAAACTGTTTTTT.

Written as DNA, the CDR3 is TGTGCCAGCAGGGGGATAGCCCAAGAGACCCAGTACTTC. As protein: CASRGIAQETQYF. The chain carries TRBV5-8 and TRBJ2-5; no firm D call. V shed 5 bases and J shed 1 base, with 9 bases lying between them. CDR3 length: 13 residues. Germline V gene sequence: CDR1 SGHTS, CDR2 YDEGEE.

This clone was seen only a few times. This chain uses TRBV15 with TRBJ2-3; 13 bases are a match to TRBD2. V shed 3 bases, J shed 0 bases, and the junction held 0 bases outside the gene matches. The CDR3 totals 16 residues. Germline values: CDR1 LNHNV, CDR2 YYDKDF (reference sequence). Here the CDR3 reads CATSRGLAGSTDTQYF. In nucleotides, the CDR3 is TGTGCCACCAGCAGGGGACTAGCGGGAAGCACAGATACGCAGTATTTT.

CDR3 protein: CSVDVGWGTDTQYF. DNA of the CDR3: TGCAGCGTTGACGTGGGCTGGGGCACAGATACGCAGTATTTT. V is TRBV29-1 and J is TRBJ2-3; no definite D call. Per germline, CDR1 SQVTM and CDR2 ANQGSEA. V was cut by 3 bases and J by 1 base, with 11 bases left in between. The CDR3 sequence is 14 residues long.

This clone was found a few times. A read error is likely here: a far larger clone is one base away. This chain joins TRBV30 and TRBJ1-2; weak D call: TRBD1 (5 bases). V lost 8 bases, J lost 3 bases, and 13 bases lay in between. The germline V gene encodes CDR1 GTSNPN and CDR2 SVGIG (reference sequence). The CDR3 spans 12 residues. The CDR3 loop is CARDSTYYGYTF. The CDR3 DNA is TGTGCCAGAGACAGTACCTACTATGGCTACACCTTC.

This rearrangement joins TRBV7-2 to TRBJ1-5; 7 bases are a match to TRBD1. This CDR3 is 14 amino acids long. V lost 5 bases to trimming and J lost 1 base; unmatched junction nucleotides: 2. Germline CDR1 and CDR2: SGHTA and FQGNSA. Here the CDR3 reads CASSDRVSNQPQHF. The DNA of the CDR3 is TGTGCCAGCAGCGACAGGGTGAGCAATCAGCCCCAGCATTTT.

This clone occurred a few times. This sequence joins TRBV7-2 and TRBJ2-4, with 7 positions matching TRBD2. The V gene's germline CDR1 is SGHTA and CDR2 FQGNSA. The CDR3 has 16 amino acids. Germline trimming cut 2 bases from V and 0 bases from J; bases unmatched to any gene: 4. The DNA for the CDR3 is TGTGCCAGCAGCTTAAGGGAGGGGTCAGCCAAAAACATTCAGTACTTC. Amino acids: CASSLREGSAKNIQYF.

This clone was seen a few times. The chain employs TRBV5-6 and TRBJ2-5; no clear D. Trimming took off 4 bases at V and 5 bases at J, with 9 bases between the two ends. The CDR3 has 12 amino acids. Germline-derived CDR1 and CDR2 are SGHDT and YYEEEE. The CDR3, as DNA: TGTGCCAGCAGCCTGGGTTCGGAGACCCAGTACTTC. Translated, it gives CASSLGSETQYF. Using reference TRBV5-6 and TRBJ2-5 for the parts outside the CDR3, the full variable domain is DAGVTQSPTHLIKTRGQQVTLRCSPKSGHDTVSWYQQALGQGPQFIFQYYEEEERQRGNFPDRFSGHQFPNYSSELNVNALLLGDSALYLCASSLGSETQYFGPGTRLLVL.

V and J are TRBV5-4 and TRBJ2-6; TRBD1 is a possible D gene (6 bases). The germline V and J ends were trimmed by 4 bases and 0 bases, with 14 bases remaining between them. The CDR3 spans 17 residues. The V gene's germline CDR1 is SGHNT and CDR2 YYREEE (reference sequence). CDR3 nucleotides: TGTGCCAGCAGCCGTCAGGGGTCCCCCTCTGGGGCCAACGTCCTGACTTTC. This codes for CASSRQGSPSGANVLTF.

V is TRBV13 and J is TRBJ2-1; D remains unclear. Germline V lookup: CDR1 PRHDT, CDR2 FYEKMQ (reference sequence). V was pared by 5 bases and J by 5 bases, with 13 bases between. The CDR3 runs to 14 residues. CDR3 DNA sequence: TGTGCCAGCAGCACCCGACCGGGCCACAATGAGCAGTTCTTC. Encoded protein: CASSTRPGHNEQFF.

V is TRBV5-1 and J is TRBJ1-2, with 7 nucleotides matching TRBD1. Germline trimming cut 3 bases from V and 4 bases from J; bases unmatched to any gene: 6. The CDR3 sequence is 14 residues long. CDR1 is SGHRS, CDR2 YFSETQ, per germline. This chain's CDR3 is CASSSEGQLYGYTF. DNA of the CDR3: TGCGCCAGCAGCTCCGAGGGACAGCTCTATGGCTACACCTTC.

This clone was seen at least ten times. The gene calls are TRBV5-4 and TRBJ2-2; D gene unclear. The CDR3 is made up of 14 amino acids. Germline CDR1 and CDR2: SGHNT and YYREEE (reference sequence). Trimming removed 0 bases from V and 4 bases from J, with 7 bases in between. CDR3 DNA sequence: TGTGCCAGCAGCTTGGAACAGTCCACCGGGGAGCTGTTTTTT. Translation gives CASSLEQSTGELFF.

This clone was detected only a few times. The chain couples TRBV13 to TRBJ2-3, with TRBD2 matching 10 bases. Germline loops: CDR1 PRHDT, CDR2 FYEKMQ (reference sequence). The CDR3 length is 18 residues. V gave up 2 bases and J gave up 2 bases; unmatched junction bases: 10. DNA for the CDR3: TGTGCCAGCAGCTTATCCACTCGACTAGCGGGTCCCACAGATACGCAGTATTTT. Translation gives CASSLSTRLAGPTDTQYF.

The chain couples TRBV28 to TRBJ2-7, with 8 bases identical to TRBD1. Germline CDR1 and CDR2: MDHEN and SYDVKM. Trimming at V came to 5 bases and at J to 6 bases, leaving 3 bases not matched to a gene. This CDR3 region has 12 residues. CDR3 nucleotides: TGTGCCAGCAGTGGACAGGGACGCGAGCAGTACGTC. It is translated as CASSGQGREQYV.